One sample yielded the 21 T cell receptor beta chains listed below, sequenced in a study of blood T cell repertoires in COVID-19 (dated by TCRdb to the early 2020s). The library was made by the immunoSEQ multiplex PCR assay. This is the immuneACCESS table as TCRdb keeps it, with only in-frame sequences that have V and J called. A part of the clones is gone; compared with another copy, unresolved V genes explain less than half, and the rest is unexplained. The sample table contains 390,000 or so clones; only one count was recorded for roughly 90% of them. The biggest ten clones account for 6% to 7.5% of the sample. The sequenced material came from peripheral blood. These receptors were collected from a man in his late teens or twenties with active or convalescent COVID-19.

This clone came up a few times. The chain is built from TRBV6-5 and TRBJ1-2; tentative D call: TRBD1 (6 bases). Trimming cost V 8 bases and J 4 bases, with 17 bases left between them. Germline loops: CDR1 MNHEY, CDR2 SVGAGI. The CDR3 is 14 amino acids. The CDR3 is CASSPDRKVYGYTF. DNA of the CDR3: TGTGCCAGCTCGCCGGACAGAAAAGTCTATGGCTACACCTTC.

The chain uses TRBV5-1 and TRBJ1-2; no clear D gene. V lost 4 bases, J lost 1 base, and 14 bases lay in between. This CDR3 spans 15 amino acids. Germline values: CDR1 SGHRS, CDR2 YFSETQ. CDR3: CASSPQPTNNYGYTF. In nucleotides, the CDR3 is TGCGCCAGCAGCCCCCAACCGACAAATAACTATGGCTACACCTTC.

The chain combines TRBV24-1 with TRBJ2-5; the match to TRBD2 covers 11 bases. The length of the CDR3 is 16 residues. V trimming: 4 bases; J trimming: 7 bases; junction bases outside the gene matches: 10. Germline V gene data show CDR1 as KGHDR and CDR2 as SFDVKD. This CDR3 reads CATSETTSGGRVTQYF. CDR3 nucleotide sequence: TGTGCCACCAGTGAGACAACTAGCGGGGGCCGCGTGACCCAGTACTTC.

This rearrangement joins TRBV19 to TRBJ1-1; maybe TRBD1 (6 bases). The CDR3 is made up of 16 amino acids. Germline CDR1 and CDR2: LNHDA and SQIVND (reference sequence). Trimming pared 7 bases from V and 3 bases from J, leaving 21 bases between. This chain's CDR3 is CASITGGGGRYTEAFF. The CDR3, as DNA: TGTGCCAGTATCACTGGGGGGGGCGGACGGTACACTGAAGCTTTCTTT.

The rearrangement links TRBV2 to TRBJ1-6; D uncertain. CDR3 length equals 16 residues. Germline values: CDR1 SNHLY, CDR2 FYNNEI. The ends were cut back, 4 bases at V and 0 bases at J, with 10 bases in the middle. This CDR3 reads CASSAYSSSYNSPLHF. The CDR3 nucleotides are TGTGCCAGCAGTGCCTATTCGAGCTCCTATAATTCACCCCTCCACTTT.

In DNA, the CDR3 is TGTGCCACCAGCAGAGGGAGGGGAGGTAGGACTGAAGCTTTCTTT. It encodes CATSRGRGGRTEAFF. This chain uses TRBV15 with TRBJ1-1; perhaps TRBD1 as D (5 bases). The V gene's germline CDR1 is LNHNV and CDR2 YYDKDF (reference sequence). Trimming shortened V by 1 base and J by 5 bases, and 14 bases separated the two germline ends. This CDR3 comprises 15 residues.

The chain joins TRBV10-3 to TRBJ2-1, with 8 positions matching TRBD1. The junction had 4 bases not matched to a gene; V was cut back by 6 bases and J by 0 bases. Germline V gene data show CDR1 as ENHRY and CDR2 as SYGVKD. There are 15 residues in the CDR3. CDR3 sequence reads: CAIRRQGSSYNEQFF. The DNA of the CDR3 is TGTGCCATCAGGAGACAGGGGAGCTCCTACAATGAGCAGTTCTTC.

This chain links TRBV19 with TRBJ2-7, with D possibly TRBD1 on 6 matching bases. The V gene lost 2 bases and the J gene lost 2 bases, with 13 bases spanning the gap. The germline gives CDR1 LNHDA, CDR2 SQIVND (reference sequence). This CDR3 comprises 15 residues. In nucleotides, the CDR3 is TGTGCCAGTAGTATATCCGGGACACCACCCTACGAGCAGTACTTC. Its translation: CASSISGTPPYEQYF.

The V and J genes are TRBV20-1 and TRBJ2-1; possibly TRBD2 for D (6 bases). V lost 3 bases, J lost 5 bases, and 11 bases lay in between. The germline V gene encodes CDR1 DFQATT and CDR2 SNEGSKA (reference sequence). This CDR3 is built from 13 residues. In nucleotides, the CDR3 is TGCAGTGCTAGTTTTCCGGGGGACAATGAGCAGTTCTTC. It is translated as CSASFPGDNEQFF.

The V call is TRBV4-1, the J call TRBJ2-5; D is unclear. Germline assignment: CDR1 MGHRA and CDR2 YSYEKL. V shed 1 base and J shed 1 base, with 10 bases lying between them. This CDR3 spans 15 amino acids. The CDR3 here is CASSQASKSQETQYF. Written as DNA, the CDR3 is TGCGCCAGCAGCCAAGCTAGTAAGTCCCAAGAGACCCAGTACTTC.

The V and J genes are TRBV7-2 and TRBJ2-7; 10 bases fit TRBD1. Trimming removed 4 bases from V and 5 bases from J; junction bases left unmatched: 2. The germline gives CDR1 SGHTA, CDR2 FQGNSA. The CDR3 sequence is 13 residues long. In nucleotides, the CDR3 is TGTGCCAGCAGCTGGGACAGGGGAGACGAGCAGTACTTC. This translates into CASSWDRGDEQYF.

The chain uses TRBV2 and TRBJ1-4, with D uncertain. CDR1 and CDR2 from the germline V gene are SNHLY and FYNNEI. The V and J ends lost 7 bases and 0 bases respectively, with 12 bases between them. The CDR3 consists of 15 residues. In DNA, the CDR3 is TGTGCCAGCAAGGGAGACACGTCAACTAATGAAAAACTGTTTTTT. It yields the protein CASKGDTSTNEKLFF.

This clone was seen once. The chain recombines TRBV11-2 with TRBJ1-6, with 7 positions matching TRBD1. Germline CDR1 reads SGHAT; CDR2 reads FQNNGV. Trimming took 1 base from V and 0 from J; bases not matched to a gene: 3. The CDR3 runs 17 residues. CDR3 DNA sequence: TGTGCCAGCAGCTTAGCCCCAGGGGGCTCCTATAATTCACCCCTCCACTTT. It translates to CASSLAPGGSYNSPLHF. Drawing the rest from reference TRBV11-2 and TRBJ1-6, the complete variable domain is EAGVAQSPRYKIIEKRQSVAFWCNPISGHATLYWYQQILGQGPKLLIQFQNNGVVDDSQLPKDRFSAERLKGVDSTLKIQPAKLEDSAVYLCASSLAPGGSYNSPLHFGNGTRLTVT.

The J gene is TRBJ2-7, the V gene TRBV10-3; TRBD2 is a possible D gene (6 bases). In germline, CDR1 is ENHRY, CDR2 SYGVKD. V was clipped by 8 bases and J by 3 bases, with 17 bases between them. The CDR3 has 14 amino acids. The CDR3 DNA sequence: TGTGCCATCGCCACTAGCTCCCCGGGCTACGAGCAGTACTTC. It encodes CAIATSSPGYEQYF.

The chain is built from TRBV27 and TRBJ2-7; 11 bases map to TRBD2. The CDR3 sequence is 18 residues long. Germline values: CDR1 MNHEY, CDR2 SMNVEV (reference sequence). The V gene end was trimmed by 2 bases and the J gene end by 6 bases; junction bases not matched to a gene: 15. CDR3 in amino acids: CASSLKLAGASTMGEQYF. The CDR3 DNA reads TGTGCCAGCAGTTTAAAACTAGCGGGAGCGAGCACTATGGGCGAGCAGTACTTC.

A few counts support this clone. The V and J genes are TRBV14 and TRBJ2-2; D unclear. The V gene's germline CDR1 is SGHDN and CDR2 FVKESK. There are 14 residues in the CDR3. Trimming took off 9 bases at V and 4 bases at J, with 15 bases between the two ends. The chain's CDR3 is CASRGWAGTGELFF. CDR3 sequence (DNA): TGTGCCAGTCGTGGGTGGGCAGGCACCGGGGAGCTGTTTTTT.

This chain uses TRBV6-2 or TRBV6-3 with TRBJ1-2; no clear D. V was trimmed by 5 bases and J by 4 bases, leaving 8 bases between them. The CDR3 runs to 12 residues. The V gene's germline CDR1 is MNHEY and CDR2 SVGEGT. The CDR3 loop reads CASSPSPYGYTF. The CDR3 DNA sequence: TGTGCCAGCAGTCCGAGCCCCTATGGCTACACCTTC.

This chain connects TRBV6-2 or TRBV6-3 to TRBJ2-3, with D maybe TRBD2 (7 bases). Germline loops: CDR1 MNHEY, CDR2 SVGEGT. The CDR3 runs to 14 residues. V was trimmed by 2 bases and J by 11 bases, leaving 17 bases between them. The CDR3 protein is CASSYPGGRVEQYF. CDR3 bases: TGTGCCAGCAGTTACCCCGGGGGGCGTGTAGAGCAGTATTTT.

This rearrangement joins TRBV5-6 to TRBJ1-2; D unclear. Germline CDR1 reads SGHDT; CDR2 reads YYEEEE. The germline V and J ends were trimmed by 7 bases and 7 bases, with 20 bases remaining between them. The CDR3 runs to 14 residues. The CDR3 DNA reads TGTGCCAGCGGCTCATTACCGGCGGGGTCTGGCTACACCTTC. Amino acids: CASGSLPAGSGYTF.

This clone was counted once. The V and J genes are TRBV7-3 and TRBJ2-3; 7 bases agree with TRBD1. This CDR3 is built from 15 residues. Per germline, CDR1 SGHTA and CDR2 FQGTGA. After removal of 5 bases from V and 0 bases from J, the junction contained 5 bases not matched to a gene. The CDR3 sequence: CASSPRQGSTDTQYF. The CDR3 DNA reads as TGTGCCAGCAGCCCCAGACAGGGAAGCACAGATACGCAGTATTTT.

The chain joins TRBV4-3 to TRBJ1-4; weak D call: TRBD1 (5 bases). The length of the CDR3 is 15 residues. Trimming pared 3 bases from V and 8 bases from J, leaving 16 bases between. The V gene's germline CDR1 is LGHNA and CDR2 YSLEER. The CDR3 DNA reads TGCGCCAGCAGCCAGCTTCAGGGCTTAGGAGAAAAACTGTTTTTT. It encodes CASSQLQGLGEKLFF.